The clone carrying this T cell receptor (beta chain) was seen more than once but under ten times. The sample belongs to a study of shared T cell receptors in the human thymus. Trimming left V 7 bases short and J 1 base short, with 17 bases between. The CDR3 is 16 residues long. Germline CDR1 and CDR2: LNHDA and SQIVND (reference sequence). Measured with immunoSEQ multiplex PCR; TCRdb has only the in-frame clones, and not every one. The repertoire includes approximately 760,000 clones, around 85% of them detected once, and roughly 0.01% sits in the top ten. These records were also assigned to another study, of human thymus T cells. That source reports: Resections that were taken during corrective heart surgery supplied the thymus tissue.

The chain couples TRBV19 to TRBJ1-5; no reliable D call. The TCR sequence derives from a girl under three years old with a congenital heart defect. Source material: thymocytes. The CDR3 loop is CASTTPTGKSNQPQHF. As DNA, the CDR3 is TGTGCCAGTACCACCCCTACGGGGAAGAGCAATCAGCCCCAGCATTTT. The full variable domain, completed using reference TRBV19 and TRBJ1-5, is DGGITQSPKYLFRKEGQNVTLSCEQNLNHDAMYWYRQDPGQGLRLIYYSQIVNDFQKGDIAEGYSVSREKKESFPLTVTSAQKNPTAFYLCASTTPTGKSNQPQHFGDGTRLSIL.